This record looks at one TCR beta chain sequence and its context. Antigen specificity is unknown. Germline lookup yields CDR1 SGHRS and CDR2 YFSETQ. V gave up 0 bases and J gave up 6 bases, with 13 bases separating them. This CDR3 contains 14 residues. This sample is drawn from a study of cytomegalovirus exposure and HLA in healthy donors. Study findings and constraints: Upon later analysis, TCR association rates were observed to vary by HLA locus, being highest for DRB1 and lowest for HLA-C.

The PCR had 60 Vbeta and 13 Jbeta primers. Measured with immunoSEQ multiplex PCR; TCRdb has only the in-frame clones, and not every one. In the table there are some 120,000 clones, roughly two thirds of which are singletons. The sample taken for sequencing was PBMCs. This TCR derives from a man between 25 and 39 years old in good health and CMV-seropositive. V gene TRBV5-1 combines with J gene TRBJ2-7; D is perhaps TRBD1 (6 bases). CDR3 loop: CASSLEAVGGEQYF. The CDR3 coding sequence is TGCGCCAGCAGCTTGGAGGCCGTAGGGGGCGAGCAGTACTTC.